The clone carrying this T cell receptor beta chain was counted at least ten times. Its antigen is as yet unknown. Each ophthalmopathy patient scored at least 3 on the Clinical Activity Score and at least 4 on NOSPECS grade, with duration under 3 months. Clinical symptoms, serum thyroxine, TRAb, thyroid ultrasound and orbital computed tomography established diagnosis. Around 9.8 ml fresh peripheral blood yielded the PBMCs. The CDR3 regions of TCR beta were amplified from RNA transcripts. The primer set for the first-round RT-PCR of the TCR CDR3 was HTBI. TCRdb used MiXCR to reprocess the multiplex PCR reads, holding one entry per CDR3 protein. The sample lists 490,000 or so distinct CDR3 sequences, about 22% occurring once. The record originates from a study of T cells in Graves' hyperthyroidism and ophthalmopathy. General study findings and limits: Most thyroid clonotypes expanded above 0.001 appeared in blood too.

The germline V and J ends were trimmed by 8 bases and 0 bases, with 20 bases remaining between them. Germline loops: CDR1 SNHLY, CDR2 FYNNEI. The CDR3 covers 18 residues. The clonotype originates from a woman in her 70s with Graves' ophthalmopathy. The chain is built from TRBV2 and TRBJ1-6, with a possible D match to TRBD1 (6 bases). Sample: blood. CDR3: CASVLGTLRSSYNSPLHF. The CDR3 DNA reads as TGTGCCAGCGTCCTTGGGACACTAAGGAGCTCCTATAATTCACCCCTCCACTTT.